The next 23 T cell receptor beta chains were all read from a single sample in a study of response to subunit inactivated influenza vaccine. TCRdb reprocessed the RT-PCR reads with MiXCR, giving one entry per CDR3 protein. The sample lists 180,000 or so distinct CDR3 sequences, approximately 12% occurring once. This same sample was also taken into another study, of T cells expressing NK-cell markers. That source notes: TCR beta cDNA was made by 5'RACE template switching with UMIs.

The starting material was CD8+ T cells sorted from PBMCs, obtained 11 to 12 days after vaccination. Source of these receptors: a man between 50 and 59 years old who received an inactivated influenza vaccine.

This clonotype appeared a few times. The V call is TRBV5-1, the J call TRBJ2-1; possibly TRBD1 for D (5 bases). CDR3 length equals 15 residues. Germline V gene lookup returns CDR1 SGHRS and CDR2 YFSETQ. V dropped 0 bases and J dropped 9 bases, with 16 bases sitting between them. The CDR3 here is CASSLAVTVASEQFF. For the CDR3, the DNA is TGCGCCAGCAGCTTGGCGGTGACAGTGGCCAGTGAGCAGTTCTTC.

This clonotype has just a few counts. V is TRBV2 and J is TRBJ1-1; TRBD1 agrees at 7 bases. Germline CDR1 reads SNHLY; CDR2 reads FYNNEI. The CDR3 loop spans 14 amino acids. The ends lost 8 bases at V and 0 bases at J; junction bases unmatched: 6. This CDR3 reads CASAGQAMNTEAFF. The CDR3 DNA reads as TGTGCCAGCGCCGGACAGGCTATGAACACTGAAGCTTTCTTT. Combining the CDR3 with reference TRBV2 and TRBJ1-1 gives the whole variable domain EPEVTQTPSHQVTQMGQEVILRCVPISNHLYFYWYRQILGQKVEFLVSFYNNEISEKSEIFDDQFSVERPDGSNFTLKIRSTKLEDSAMYFCASAGQAMNTEAFFGQGTRLTVV.

The chain links TRBV12-3 or TRBV12-4 to TRBJ2-1, with 9 bases that match TRBD1. There are 15 residues in the CDR3. J lost 5 bases, V lost 5 bases, and 7 bases had no gene match. CDR3 in DNA: TGTGCCAGCAGTCCCTGGGACAGGGTGGACAATGAGCAGTTCTTC. Translated: CASSPWDRVDNEQFF.

This clonotype came up a few times. The chain carries TRBV19 and TRBJ1-3, with unresolved D. The CDR3 is made up of 14 amino acids. Per the germline V gene, CDR1 is LNHDA and CDR2 is SQIVND (reference sequence). Trimming pared 2 bases from V and 1 base from J, leaving 6 bases between. The CDR3 DNA sequence: TGTGCCAGTAGTATATTCGCGTCTGGAAACACCATATATTTT. Amino acid sequence: CASSIFASGNTIYF.

This clonotype was counted at least ten times. The J gene is TRBJ1-1, the V gene TRBV19; possible D gene TRBD1, 5 bases. The germline gives CDR1 LNHDA, CDR2 SQIVND (reference sequence). The CDR3 consists of 12 residues. The V gene lost 8 bases and the J gene lost 5 bases, with 12 bases spanning the gap. CDR3 sequence (DNA): TGTGCCAGTCGCGGGGGGGGTACTGAAGCTTTCTTT. It codes for CASRGGGTEAFF.

Many counts were recorded for this clonotype. The chain has TRBV7-9 and TRBJ2-7; D is ambiguous. In germline, CDR1 is SEHNR, CDR2 FQNEAQ (reference sequence). The CDR3 runs to 15 residues. Trimming took off 3 bases at V and 0 bases at J, with 12 bases between the two ends. This chain's CDR3 is CASSLSSRSSYEQYF. The CDR3 nucleotides read TGTGCCAGCAGCTTGTCGTCGAGGAGCTCCTACGAGCAGTACTTC.

This clonotype was picked up a small number of times. The rearrangement uses TRBV10-3 and TRBJ2-1; TRBD2 matches 11 bases. Germline lookup yields CDR1 ENHRY and CDR2 SYGVKD. The length of the CDR3 is 15 residues. V shed 5 bases and J 8 bases; nucleotides not matched to a gene: 8. The CDR3 nucleotides read TGTGCCATCAGTCCCTTAGCGGGGGGGCTAGATGAGCAGTTCTTC. It specifies CAISPLAGGLDEQFF.

There are a few counts of this clonotype. The chain employs TRBV7-9 and TRBJ2-7; TRBD2 might be the D (6 bases). CDR1 and CDR2 from the germline V gene are SEHNR and FQNEAQ (reference sequence). The CDR3 sequence is 15 residues long. Trimming left V 5 bases short and J 2 bases short, with 16 bases between. DNA for the CDR3: TGTGCCAGCAGCGGGACTGGCCATGGGCCCTACGAGCAGTACTTC. Translating it yields CASSGTGHGPYEQYF.

This clonotype was seen at least ten times. The V call is TRBV7-8, the J call TRBJ2-1; D ambiguous. The V end lost 2 bases, the J end lost 0 bases, and 8 bases lay between the germline ends. This CDR3 has 15 residues. Germline CDR1 SGHVS, CDR2 FQNEAQ. The CDR3 nucleotides are TGTGCCAGCAGCTTATTCGGTGGCTCCTACAATGAGCAGTTCTTC. It is translated as CASSLFGGSYNEQFF.

This clonotype was picked up a small number of times. The chain employs TRBV20-1 and TRBJ2-7, with D tentatively TRBD2 (7 bases). The germline CDR1 and CDR2 sequences are DFQATT and SNEGSKA (reference sequence). The CDR3 spans 14 residues. Trimming pared 4 bases from V and 2 bases from J, leaving 15 bases between. The CDR3: CSANGGGDTYEQYF. The CDR3 DNA reads TGCAGTGCTAATGGCGGGGGCGACACCTACGAGCAGTACTTC.

This clonotype has more than one count but fewer than ten. This chain uses TRBV10-3 with TRBJ2-7; no definite D call. From germline, CDR1 is ENHRY and CDR2 SYGVKD. This CDR3 spans 12 amino acids. V lost 7 bases, J lost 7 bases, and 14 bases lay in between. The CDR3: CAITNSLLEQYF. CDR3 nucleotide sequence: TGTGCCATCACTAACAGCCTGTTGGAGCAGTACTTC.

V usage is TRBV7-9 and J usage is TRBJ1-5, with unresolved D. V shed 0 bases and J shed 3 bases, with 6 bases lying between them. Germline CDR1 is SEHNR and CDR2 is FQNEAQ (reference sequence). The CDR3 covers 14 residues. CDR3 bases: TGTGCCAGCAGCTTAGCGATGAACAATCAGCCCCAGCATTTT. Its translation is CASSLAMNNQPQHF.

This clonotype was detected many times. V is TRBV15 and J is TRBJ2-2, with D tentatively TRBD2 (6 bases). Deletions cut 5 bases from V and 2 bases from J, with 9 bases between. The CDR3 has 14 amino acids. Germline V gene data show CDR1 as LNHNV and CDR2 as YYDKDF (reference sequence). The CDR3 protein is CATSGGNNTGELFF. CDR3 nucleotide sequence: TGTGCCACCAGCGGGGGGAACAACACCGGGGAGCTGTTTTTT. The full variable domain, its missing parts supplied by reference TRBV15 and TRBJ2-2, is DAMVIQNPRYQVTQFGKPVTLSCSQTLNHNVMYWYQQKSSQAPKLLFHYYDKDFNNEADTPDNFQSRRPNTSFCFLDIRSPGLGDTAMYLCATSGGNNTGELFFGEGSRLTVL.

The chain combines TRBV4-3 with TRBJ2-2; D might be TRBD1 or TRBD2, each matching 5 bases. Germline CDR1 is LGHNA and CDR2 is YSLEER. V was cut by 0 bases and J by 1 base, with 15 bases left in between. The CDR3 runs 18 residues. CDR3 sequence (DNA): TGCGCCAGCAGCCAAGATAGTCGGGTGGGACGGAACACCGGGGAGCTGTTTTTT. It is translated as CASSQDSRVGRNTGELFF.

This clonotype was counted at least ten times. The chain carries TRBV9 and TRBJ2-7; D is unclear. Germline V gives CDR1 SGDLS, CDR2 YYNGEE. The CDR3 contains 12 residues. Between the trimmed V and J ends, which lost 3 bases and 9 bases, there was a span of 13 bases. The CDR3 region has the DNA TGTGCCAGCAGCGGATCCGAGTCCAGGCAGTACTTC. As protein: CASSGSESRQYF.

This sequence joins TRBV18 and TRBJ2-1; D remains ambiguous. Germline values: CDR1 KGHSH, CDR2 LQKENI. The V end lost 3 bases, the J end lost 8 bases, and 8 bases lay between the germline ends. CDR3 length: 12 amino acids. CDR3 in amino acids: CASSPTRDEQFF. CDR3 nucleotide sequence: TGTGCCAGCTCACCGACTCGGGATGAGCAGTTCTTC.

This clonotype was found a few times. J is TRBJ1-1 and V is TRBV7-9; D is ambiguous. The CDR3 totals 13 residues. CDR1 is SEHNR and CDR2 is FQNEAQ in the germline V gene (reference sequence). V was cut by 5 bases and J by 4 bases, with 11 bases left in between. The DNA of the CDR3 is TGTGCCAGCAGCCCGGGGTGGAGCACTGAAGCTTTCTTT. Residues: CASSPGWSTEAFF.

CDR3 coding DNA: TGCGCCAGCAGCCAAGAACAGGAAGAAGGCTACGAGCAGTACTTC. It specifies CASSQEQEEGYEQYF. The V and J genes are TRBV4-3 and TRBJ2-7; weak D call: TRBD1 (5 bases). Germline values: CDR1 LGHNA, CDR2 YSLEER. Trimming removed 0 bases at V and 3 bases at J, with 12 bases between. The CDR3 extends over 15 amino acids.

This clonotype was seen a few times. This CDR3 is CASSGDSNTGELFF. The DNA for the CDR3 is TGTGCCAGCAGCGGGGACAGCAACACCGGGGAGCTGTTTTTT. The chain employs TRBV9 and TRBJ2-2; TRBD1 aligns across 7 bases. The junction had 1 base not matched to a gene; V was cut back by 3 bases and J by 2 bases. Germline CDR1 SGDLS, CDR2 YYNGEE. CDR3 size: 14 residues. The variable domain in full, completed from reference TRBV9 and TRBJ2-2, reads DSGVTQTPKHLITATGQRVTLRCSPRSGDLSVYWYQQSLDQGLQFLIQYYNGEERAKGNILERFSAQQFPDLHSELNLSSLELGDSALYFCASSGDSNTGELFFGEGSRLTVL.

This sequence joins TRBV27 and TRBJ2-5, with 11 bases that match TRBD2. J was trimmed by 1 base and V by 10 bases; bases with no gene match: 14. From germline, CDR1 is MNHEY and CDR2 SMNVEV (reference sequence). CDR3 length equals 17 residues. The CDR3 sequence is CATQRLAGLIFQETQYF. Written as DNA, the CDR3 is TGTGCCACCCAACGACTAGCGGGACTTATTTTCCAAGAGACCCAGTACTTC.

This clonotype was counted a few times. This chain joins TRBV27 and TRBJ1-4; D may be TRBD1 (5 bases). Per the germline V gene, CDR1 is MNHEY and CDR2 is SMNVEV (reference sequence). This CDR3 comprises 18 residues. Between the trimmed V and J ends, which lost 9 bases and 2 bases, there was a span of 25 bases. The CDR3 loop reads CARRLRETEGCTNEKLFF. The CDR3 DNA is TGTGCCAGACGTCTCAGGGAGACTGAGGGTTGCACTAATGAAAAACTGTTTTTT.

This clonotype was detected ten times or more. The rearrangement uses TRBV2 and TRBJ1-2; D gene unclear. The V end was cut by 3 bases, the J end by 11 bases, with 25 bases between. This CDR3 has 16 amino acids. Germline CDR1 is SNHLY and CDR2 is FYNNEI. The CDR3 spells CASSELNPGFFPSYTF. CDR3 DNA: TGTGCCAGCAGTGAGTTAAACCCGGGATTCTTCCCCTCATACACCTTC.

The V gene is TRBV5-1, the J gene TRBJ1-4, with 7 bases lining up with TRBD1. With V trimmed by 2 bases and J by 5 bases, 9 bases remained unmatched. Germline V gene data show CDR1 as SGHRS and CDR2 as YFSETQ. This CDR3 is 16 amino acids long. The CDR3 sequence is CASSFDRTGENEKLFF. In nucleotides, the CDR3 is TGCGCCAGCAGCTTTGACCGGACAGGTGAAAATGAAAAACTGTTTTTT. The full variable domain, its missing parts supplied by reference TRBV5-1 and TRBJ1-4, is KAGVTQTPRYLIKTRGQQVTLSCSPISGHRSVSWYQQTPGQGLQFLFEYFSETQRNKGNFPGRFSGRQFSNSRSEMNVSTLELGDSALYLCASSFDRTGENEKLFFGSGTQLSVL.